The 19 T cell receptor beta chains below were found in one sample sequenced in a study of T cell responses to AZD1222 COVID-19 vaccine. Only in-frame clones appear in the TCRdb table, and some are missing; sequencing was by immunoSEQ multiplex PCR. The data show over 95,000 clones, with less than 85% seen just once and approximately 15% held by the top ten. This specimen consisted of peripheral blood, obtained 28 days after the second AZD1222 dose. These receptors were taken from an adult who received the AZD1222 COVID-19 vaccine.

V is TRBV11-3 and J is TRBJ2-1; D call uncertain. Germline-derived CDR1 and CDR2 are SGHNT and YENEEA. This CDR3 has 14 residues. Between the trimmed V and J ends, which lost 5 bases and 6 bases, there was a span of 14 bases. The CDR3 nucleotides are TGTGCCAGCAGCATCCTACAGCGCGGCAATGAGCAGTTCTTC. Translating gives CASSILQRGNEQFF.

This rearrangement joins TRBV11-3 to TRBJ2-4; D is tentatively TRBD1 or TRBD2 (5 bases each). The length of the CDR3 is 12 residues. Looked up from germline, CDR1 is SGHNT and CDR2 is YENEEA. The V gene lost 3 bases and the J gene lost 8 bases, with 8 bases spanning the gap. Written as DNA, the CDR3 is TGTGCCAGCAGCTTCAGGGACGACATTCAGTACTTC. Its protein product is CASSFRDDIQYF.

This chain uses TRBV21-1 with TRBJ2-2; the table's TRBD1 call for D was not verified on the DNA. TRBV21-1 is a pseudogene. This CDR3 is 16 amino acids long. The CDR3 region is CASSKVWPPSTGELFF. The CDR3 region has the DNA TGTGCCAGCAGCAAAGTCTGGCCCCCTTCCACCGGGGAGCTGTTTTTT.

CDR3 in amino acids: CASSARDYNEQFF. CDR3 sequence (DNA): TGTGCCAGCAGCGCTAGGGACTACAATGAGCAGTTCTTC. The V call is TRBV7-6, the J call TRBJ2-1; D remains ambiguous. The CDR3 has 13 residues. Germline-derived CDR1 and CDR2 are SGHVS and FNYEAQ. V was cut by 5 bases and J by 3 bases, with 8 bases left in between.

This chain uses TRBV27 with TRBJ2-7; D might be TRBD1 (6 bases). Trimming took 5 bases from V and 2 from J, leaving 10 bases between them. The CDR3 has 13 residues. Germline-derived CDR1 and CDR2 are MNHEY and SMNVEV (reference sequence). The CDR3 spells CASSKDSAYEQYF. The CDR3 region has the DNA TGTGCCAGCAGTAAGGACAGCGCCTACGAGCAGTACTTC.

The chain joins TRBV6-5 to TRBJ2-7; D call uncertain. The germline V and J ends were trimmed by 0 bases and 7 bases, with 7 bases remaining between them. CDR3 size: 12 residues. Germline V gives CDR1 MNHEY, CDR2 SVGAGI. Written as DNA, the CDR3 is TGTGCCAGCAGTTACTCGGTGGGAGAGCAGTACTTC. As protein: CASSYSVGEQYF.

This rearrangement joins TRBV5-1 to TRBJ2-7, with D uncertain. The CDR3 has 13 residues. The V gene's germline CDR1 is SGHRS and CDR2 YFSETQ. Between the trimmed V and J ends, which lost 5 bases and 3 bases, there was a span of 12 bases. CDR3 protein: CASSSATDYEQYF. CDR3 nucleotides: TGCGCCAGCAGTTCTGCGACTGACTACGAGCAGTACTTC.

This sequence joins TRBV25-1 and TRBJ1-5, with a weak D call TRBD1 (5 bases). V was trimmed by 7 bases and J by 6 bases, leaving 19 bases between them. The CDR3 extends over 15 amino acids. The germline V gene encodes CDR1 MGHDK and CDR2 SYGVNS. DNA for the CDR3: TGTGCCAGCAATAGCGGTTTGGGGGAGTCTCAGCCCCAGCATTTT. Translated: CASNSGLGESQPQHF.

The chain joins TRBV6-5 to TRBJ2-3; 12 bases match TRBD2. The V and J ends lost 8 bases and 6 bases, in that order; junction bases with no gene match: 9. The CDR3 contains 15 residues. The germline V gene has CDR1 MNHEY and CDR2 SVGAGI. The CDR3 loop reads CASGNLAGGRDTQYF. CDR3 DNA: TGTGCCAGCGGAAATCTAGCGGGGGGGAGGGATACGCAGTATTTT.

The chain couples TRBV3-1 (or the pseudogene TRBV3-2) to TRBJ2-6; no clear D gene. The V gene lost 5 bases and the J gene lost 4 bases, with 12 bases spanning the gap. Germline V CDR1 and CDR2: LGHDT, YNNKEL (reference sequence). CDR3 length: 15 residues. The CDR3 loop is CASSSRPAGANVLTF. CDR3 in DNA: TGTGCCAGCAGCTCCCGACCTGCGGGGGCCAACGTCCTGACTTTC.

The V and J genes are TRBV7-2 and TRBJ1-1; a possible D gene is TRBD1 (5 bases). Looked up from germline, CDR1 is SGHTA and CDR2 is FQGNSA. V was pared by 1 base and J by 7 bases, with 16 bases between. The CDR3 is 15 amino acids. The CDR3 coding sequence is TGTGCCAGCAGCTTAGTTGAGGGCCAGGGTTTTGAAGCTTTCTTT. It is translated as CASSLVEGQGFEAFF.

CDR3 loop: CASSSLAVQETQYF. DNA for the CDR3: TGTGCCAGCAGTAGCCTAGCGGTGCAAGAGACCCAGTACTTC. The rearrangement uses TRBV6-2 or TRBV6-3 and TRBJ2-5, with 7 bases lining up with TRBD2. CDR1 and CDR2 (germline): MNHEY, SVGEGT. The CDR3 spans 14 residues. V trimming: 5 bases; J trimming: 2 bases; junction bases outside the gene matches: 5.

CDR3 region: CASSFGQGNLQPQHF. The DNA for the CDR3 is TGTGCCAGCAGTTTCGGACAGGGCAATTTGCAGCCCCAGCATTTT. The genes are TRBV5-6 and TRBJ1-5; 8 bases align to TRBD1. The CDR3 extends over 15 amino acids. J lost 7 bases, V lost 5 bases, and 11 bases had no gene match. Germline-derived CDR1 and CDR2 are SGHDT and YYEEEE.

The V gene is TRBV5-1, the J gene TRBJ2-1; no reliable D call. The germline V and J ends were trimmed by 4 bases and 6 bases, with 11 bases remaining between them. CDR3 size: 13 residues. Germline assignment: CDR1 SGHRS and CDR2 YFSETQ. As DNA, the CDR3 is TGCGCCAGCAGCCCGGTCGGGTCCAATGAGCAGTTCTTC. It is translated as CASSPVGSNEQFF.

The chain has TRBV3-1 (or the pseudogene TRBV3-2) and TRBJ2-1; unclear D gene. The CDR3 sequence is 15 residues long. V was cut by 0 bases and J by 3 bases, with 9 bases left in between. Germline V lookup: CDR1 LGHDT, CDR2 YNNKEL (reference sequence). The CDR3 DNA follows: TGTGCCAGCAGCCAAGAGAGTCTCAACTACAATGAGCAGTTCTTC. Translating it yields CASSQESLNYNEQFF.

The rearrangement joins TRBV6-2 or TRBV6-3 to TRBJ2-1; TRBD1 or TRBD2 may be the D gene (5 bases each). The CDR3 runs 15 residues. Trimming pared 2 bases from V and 6 bases from J, leaving 14 bases between. Per germline, CDR1 MNHEY and CDR2 SVGEGT. The chain's CDR3 is CASSYEGPISNEQFF. CDR3 nucleotide sequence: TGTGCCAGCAGTTACGAGGGACCCATATCCAATGAGCAGTTCTTC.

The rearrangement joins TRBV7-3 to TRBJ2-2, with 11 bases identical to TRBD2. V lost 5 bases to trimming and J lost 1 base; unmatched junction nucleotides: 6. Looked up from germline, CDR1 is SGHTA and CDR2 is FQGTGA. This CDR3 has 17 residues. The CDR3 sequence: CASSPSGLAGNTGELFF. The DNA for the CDR3 is TGTGCCAGCAGCCCCTCTGGACTAGCGGGGAACACCGGGGAGCTGTTTTTT.

The chain is built from TRBV6-5 and TRBJ1-1; tentative D call: TRBD1 (5 bases). CDR1 MNHEY and CDR2 SVGAGI come from the germline V gene. There are 15 residues in the CDR3. The V end lost 6 bases, the J end lost 4 bases, and 18 bases lay between the germline ends. For the CDR3, the DNA is TGTGCCAGCAGCTACGCGGTGGGGGGTGGCACTGAAGCTTTCTTT. Translated: CASSYAVGGGTEAFF.

The chain is built from TRBV7-2 and TRBJ2-5; D call uncertain. The CDR3 has 13 amino acids. The V gene lost 1 base and the J gene lost 2 bases, with 5 bases spanning the gap. Germline V CDR1 and CDR2: SGHTA, FQGNSA. Here the CDR3 DNA reads TGTGCCAGCAGCTTAGGACGGCAAGAGACCCAGTACTTC. Protein product: CASSLGRQETQYF.